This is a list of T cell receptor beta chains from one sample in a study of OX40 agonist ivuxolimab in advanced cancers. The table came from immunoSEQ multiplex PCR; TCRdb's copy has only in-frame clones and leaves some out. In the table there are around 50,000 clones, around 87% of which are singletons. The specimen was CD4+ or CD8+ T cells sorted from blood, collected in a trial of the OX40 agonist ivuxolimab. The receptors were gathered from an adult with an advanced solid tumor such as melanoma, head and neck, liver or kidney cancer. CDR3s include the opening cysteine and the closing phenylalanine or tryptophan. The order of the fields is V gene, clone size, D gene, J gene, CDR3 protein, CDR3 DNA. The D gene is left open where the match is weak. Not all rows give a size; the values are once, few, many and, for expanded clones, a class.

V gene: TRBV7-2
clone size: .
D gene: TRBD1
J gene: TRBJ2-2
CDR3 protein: CASSLVQGAGGELFF
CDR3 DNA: TGTGCCAGCAGCTTAGTACAGGGGGCGGGCGGGGAGCTGTTTTTT

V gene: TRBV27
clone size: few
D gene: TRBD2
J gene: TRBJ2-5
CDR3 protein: CASSLTSGKWETQYF
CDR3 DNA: TGTGCCAGCAGCTTGACTAGCGGGAAGTGGGAGACCCAGTACTTC

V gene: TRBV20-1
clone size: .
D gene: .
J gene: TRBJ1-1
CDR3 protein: CSASMRGQAFF
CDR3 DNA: TGCAGTGCTAGTATGAGAGGGCAAGCTTTCTTT

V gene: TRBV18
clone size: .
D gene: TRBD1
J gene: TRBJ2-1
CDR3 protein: CASSPTGYNEQFF
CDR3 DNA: TGTGCCAGCTCACCGACAGGGTACAATGAGCAGTTCTTC

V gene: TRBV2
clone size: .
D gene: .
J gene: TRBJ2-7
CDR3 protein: CASSESHPALGEQYF
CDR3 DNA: TGTGCCAGCAGTGAATCCCACCCCGCTTTGGGCGAGCAGTACTTC

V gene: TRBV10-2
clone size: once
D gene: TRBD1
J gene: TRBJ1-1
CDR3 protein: CASRTGGIQLEAFF
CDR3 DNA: TGCGCCAGCAGAACAGGGGGCATCCAACTAGAAGCTTTCTTT

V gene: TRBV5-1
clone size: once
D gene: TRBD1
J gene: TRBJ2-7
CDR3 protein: CASSSRDRGYEQYF
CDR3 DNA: TGCGCCAGCAGCTCCCGGGACAGGGGCTACGAGCAGTACTTC

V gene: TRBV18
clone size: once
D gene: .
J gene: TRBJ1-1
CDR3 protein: CASSQEIGGNTEAFF
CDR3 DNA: TGTGCCAGCTCACAGGAGATCGGGGGGAACACTGAAGCTTTCTTT

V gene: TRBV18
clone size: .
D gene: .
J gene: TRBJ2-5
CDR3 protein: CASSPGPGLETQYF
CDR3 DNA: TGTGCCAGCTCACCAGGCCCAGGGTTGGAGACCCAGTACTTC

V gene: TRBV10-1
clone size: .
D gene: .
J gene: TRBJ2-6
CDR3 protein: CASSDRNSGANVLTF
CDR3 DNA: TGCGCCAGCAGTGACAGAAATTCTGGGGCCAACGTCCTGACTTTC

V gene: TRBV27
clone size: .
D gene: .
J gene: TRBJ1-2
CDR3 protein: CASTPWGANYGYTF
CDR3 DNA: TGTGCCAGCACCCCTTGGGGGGCTAACTATGGCTACACCTTC

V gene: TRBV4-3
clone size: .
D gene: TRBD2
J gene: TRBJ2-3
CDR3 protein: CASSQLAGGGDTQYF
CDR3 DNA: TGCGCCAGCAGCCAACTAGCGGGAGGTGGGGATACGCAGTATTTT

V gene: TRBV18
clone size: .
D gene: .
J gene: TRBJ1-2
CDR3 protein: CASSPDMQGIANYGYTF
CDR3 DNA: TGTGCCAGCTCACCAGATATGCAAGGCATAGCTAACTATGGCTACACCTTC

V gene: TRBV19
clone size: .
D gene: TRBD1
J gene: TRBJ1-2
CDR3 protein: CASSNMGQGRYYGYTF
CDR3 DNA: TGTGCCAGTAGTAATATGGGACAGGGACGGTACTATGGCTACACCTTC

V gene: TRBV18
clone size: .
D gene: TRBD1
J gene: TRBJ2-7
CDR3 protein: CASSRRDRGHHEQYF
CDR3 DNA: TGTGCCAGCTCACGCCGGGACAGGGGGCACCACGAGCAGTACTTC

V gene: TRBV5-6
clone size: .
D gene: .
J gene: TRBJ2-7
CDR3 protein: CASRRSSYEQYF
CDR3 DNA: TGTGCCAGCCGCCGGTCCTCCTACGAGCAGTACTTC

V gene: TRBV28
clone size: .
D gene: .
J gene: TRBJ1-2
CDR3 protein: CASSSGDGHYGYTF
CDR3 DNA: TGTGCCAGCAGTTCAGGGGACGGCCACTATGGCTACACCTTC

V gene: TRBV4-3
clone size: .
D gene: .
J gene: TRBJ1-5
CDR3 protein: CASSQDWGNAYNQPQHF
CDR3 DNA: TGCGCCAGCAGCCAAGATTGGGGGAACGCATACAATCAGCCCCAGCATTTT

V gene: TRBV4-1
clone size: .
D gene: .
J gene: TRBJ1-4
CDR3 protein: CASSQVGGIWEKLFF
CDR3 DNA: TGCGCCAGCAGCCAAGTTGGGGGGATTTGGGAAAAACTGTTTTTT

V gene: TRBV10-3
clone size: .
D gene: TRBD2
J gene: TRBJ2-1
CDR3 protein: CAIKGTSGSSYNEQFF
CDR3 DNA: TGTGCCATCAAAGGGACTAGCGGGAGCTCCTACAATGAGCAGTTCTTC

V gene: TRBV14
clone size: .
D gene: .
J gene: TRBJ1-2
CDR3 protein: CASSQGRNYGYTF
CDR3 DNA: TGTGCCAGCAGCCAAGGACGGAACTATGGCTACACCTTC

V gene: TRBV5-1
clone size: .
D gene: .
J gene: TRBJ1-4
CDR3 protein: CASSSDGGNEKLFF
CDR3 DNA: TGCGCCAGCAGCTCGGACGGCGGTAATGAAAAACTGTTTTTT

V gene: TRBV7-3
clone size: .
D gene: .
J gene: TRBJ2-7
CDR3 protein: CASSASGWVRGDYEQYF
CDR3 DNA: TGTGCCAGCAGCGCATCGGGGTGGGTTCGAGGGGACTACGAGCAGTACTTC

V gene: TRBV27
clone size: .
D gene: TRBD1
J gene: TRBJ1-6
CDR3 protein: CASSSRPGQGNSPLHF
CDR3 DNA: TGTGCCAGCAGTTCCCGCCCGGGACAGGGGAATTCACCCCTCCACTTT

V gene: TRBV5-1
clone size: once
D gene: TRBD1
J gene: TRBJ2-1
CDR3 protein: CASSNAGTGNSNEQFF
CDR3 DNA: TGCGCCAGCAGCAATGCCGGGACAGGTAATTCAAATGAGCAGTTCTTC

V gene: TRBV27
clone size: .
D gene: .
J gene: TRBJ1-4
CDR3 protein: CASSSQGIATNEKLFF
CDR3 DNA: TGTGCCAGCAGTTCACAGGGCATTGCAACTAATGAAAAACTGTTTTTT

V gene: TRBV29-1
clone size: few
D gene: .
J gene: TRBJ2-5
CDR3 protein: CSVEVDSLETQYF
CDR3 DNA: TGCAGCGTTGAGGTGGATAGCTTAGAGACCCAGTACTTC

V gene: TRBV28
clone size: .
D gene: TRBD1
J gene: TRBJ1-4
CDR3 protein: CASSLRDRARGKLFF
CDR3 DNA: TGTGCCAGCAGTTTAAGAGACAGGGCTCGGGGAAAACTGTTTTTT

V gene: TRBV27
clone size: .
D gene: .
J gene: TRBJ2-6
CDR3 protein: CASSSGVPGANVLTF
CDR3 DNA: TGTGCCAGCAGTTCGGGGGTCCCTGGGGCCAACGTCCTGACTTTC

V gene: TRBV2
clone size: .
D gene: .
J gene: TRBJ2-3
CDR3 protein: CASSVSGSTDTQYF
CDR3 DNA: TGTGCCAGCAGTGTAAGCGGGAGCACAGATACGCAGTATTTT

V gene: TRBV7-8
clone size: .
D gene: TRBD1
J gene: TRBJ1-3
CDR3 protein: CASSKDGRGLNTIYF
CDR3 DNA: TGTGCCAGCAGTAAGGACGGCAGGGGGCTGAACACCATATATTTT

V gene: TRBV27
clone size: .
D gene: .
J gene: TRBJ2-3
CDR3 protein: CASSSSGLPNTQYF
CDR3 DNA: TGTGCCAGCAGTTCGTCGGGACTCCCAAATACGCAGTATTTT

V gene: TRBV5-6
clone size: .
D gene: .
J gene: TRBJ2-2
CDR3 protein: CATRGNTGELFF
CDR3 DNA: TGTGCCACTAGGGGGAACACCGGGGAGCTGTTTTTT

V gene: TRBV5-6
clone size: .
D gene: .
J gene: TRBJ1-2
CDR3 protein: CASSLFSADGYTF
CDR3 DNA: TGTGCCAGCAGCTTGTTCAGTGCTGACGGCTACACCTTC

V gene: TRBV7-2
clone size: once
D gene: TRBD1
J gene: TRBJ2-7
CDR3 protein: CASSLSGQGYEQYF
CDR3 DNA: TGTGCCAGCAGCTTATCTGGACAGGGGTACGAGCAGTACTTC

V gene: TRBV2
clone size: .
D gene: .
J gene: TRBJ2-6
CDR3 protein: CASSLGSGANVLTF
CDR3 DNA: TGTGCCAGCAGTTTAGGATCTGGGGCCAACGTCCTGACTTTC

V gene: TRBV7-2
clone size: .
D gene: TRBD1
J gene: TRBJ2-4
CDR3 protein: CASSLSQGAKRGNIQYF
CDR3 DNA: TGTGCCAGCAGCTTATCACAGGGGGCAAAAAGGGGGAACATTCAGTACTTC

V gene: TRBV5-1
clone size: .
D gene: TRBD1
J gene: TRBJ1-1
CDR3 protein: CASSSGDRNTEAFF
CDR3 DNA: TGCGCCAGCAGCTCGGGGGACAGGAACACTGAAGCTTTCTTT

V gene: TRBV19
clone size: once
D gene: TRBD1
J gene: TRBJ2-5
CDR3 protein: CASSRTGGGRETQYF
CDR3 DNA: TGTGCCAGTAGTCGGACAGGGGGCGGGCGAGAGACCCAGTACTTC

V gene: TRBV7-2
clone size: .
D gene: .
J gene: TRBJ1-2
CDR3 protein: CASSVDIRTNYGYTF
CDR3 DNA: TGTGCCAGCAGCGTTGACATAAGGACTAACTATGGCTACACCTTC

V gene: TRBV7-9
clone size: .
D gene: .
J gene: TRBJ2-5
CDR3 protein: CASSRRGTEETQYF
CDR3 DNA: TGTGCCAGCAGCCGCCGGGGTACCGAAGAGACCCAGTACTTC

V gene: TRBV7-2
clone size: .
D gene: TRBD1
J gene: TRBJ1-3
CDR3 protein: CASSPLDRGVGNTIYF
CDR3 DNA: TGTGCCAGCAGCCCACTGGACAGGGGGGTTGGAAACACCATATATTTT

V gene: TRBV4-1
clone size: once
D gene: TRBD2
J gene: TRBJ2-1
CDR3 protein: CASSQVVTSTYEQFF
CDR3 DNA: TGCGCCAGCAGCCAAGTGGTGACTAGCACGTATGAGCAGTTCTTC

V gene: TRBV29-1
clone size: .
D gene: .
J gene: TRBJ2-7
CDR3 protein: CSVATSHEQYF
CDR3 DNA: TGCAGCGTCGCCACTAGCCACGAGCAGTACTTC

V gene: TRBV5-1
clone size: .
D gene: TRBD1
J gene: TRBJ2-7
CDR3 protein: CASGLPGQGASYEQYF
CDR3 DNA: TGCGCCAGCGGTTTACCGGGACAGGGGGCATCCTACGAGCAGTACTTC

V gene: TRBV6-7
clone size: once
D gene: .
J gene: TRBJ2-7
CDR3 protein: CASSKVPVGEQYF
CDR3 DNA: TGTGCCAGCAGCAAAGTCCCCGTGGGCGAGCAGTACTTC

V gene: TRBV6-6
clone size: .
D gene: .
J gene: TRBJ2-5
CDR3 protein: CASGVVETQYF
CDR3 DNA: TGTGCCAGCGGAGTAGTAGAGACCCAGTACTTC

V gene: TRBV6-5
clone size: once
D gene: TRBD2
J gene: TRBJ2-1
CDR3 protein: CAITSGSNPEQFF
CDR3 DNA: TGTGCCATCACTAGCGGGAGTAATCCTGAGCAGTTCTTC

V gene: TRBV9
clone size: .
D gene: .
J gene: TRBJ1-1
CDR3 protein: CASGRTPESEAFF
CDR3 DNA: TGTGCCAGCGGTCGGACACCAGAGTCTGAAGCTTTCTTT

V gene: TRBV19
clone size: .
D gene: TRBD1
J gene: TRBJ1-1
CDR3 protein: CASRPTGTANTEAFF
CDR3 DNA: TGTGCCAGTAGACCTACCGGGACAGCGAACACTGAAGCTTTCTTT

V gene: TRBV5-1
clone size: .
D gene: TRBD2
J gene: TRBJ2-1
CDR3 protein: CASRAGEGNEQFF
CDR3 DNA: TGCGCCAGCAGGGCGGGAGAGGGGAATGAGCAGTTCTTC

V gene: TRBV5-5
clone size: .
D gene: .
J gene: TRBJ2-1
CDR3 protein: CASSFGDGSYNEQFF
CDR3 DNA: TGTGCCAGCAGCTTTGGGGACGGCTCATACAATGAGCAGTTCTTC

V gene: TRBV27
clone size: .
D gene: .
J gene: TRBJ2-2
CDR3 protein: CASSSTTYSPGELFF
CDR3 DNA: TGTGCCAGCAGTTCCACCACTTATTCTCCCGGGGAGCTGTTTTTT

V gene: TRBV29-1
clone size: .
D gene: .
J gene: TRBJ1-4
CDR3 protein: CSVESGEREKLFF
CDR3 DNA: TGCAGCGTTGAATCGGGGGAACGCGAAAAACTGTTTTTT

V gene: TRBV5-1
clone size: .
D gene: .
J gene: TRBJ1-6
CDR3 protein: CASNGGQNSPLHF
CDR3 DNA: TGCGCCAGCAACGGGGGACAAAATTCACCCCTCCACTTT

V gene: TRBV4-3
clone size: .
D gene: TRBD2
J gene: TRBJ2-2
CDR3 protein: CASSQDVLTSDPGELFF
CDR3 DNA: TGCGCCAGCAGCCAAGATGTGCTGACTAGCGACCCCGGGGAGCTGTTTTTT

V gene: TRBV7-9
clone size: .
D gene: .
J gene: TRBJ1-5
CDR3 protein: CASSLGAGNSNQPQHF
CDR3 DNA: TGTGCCAGCAGCCTAGGGGCAGGGAATAGCAATCAGCCCCAGCATTTT

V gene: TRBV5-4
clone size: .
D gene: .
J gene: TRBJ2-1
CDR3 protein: CASSFTGTPYNEQFF
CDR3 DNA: TGTGCCAGCAGCTTTACCGGGACACCCTACAATGAGCAGTTCTTC